One and the same sample provided the 21 T cell receptor beta chains below, sequenced in a study of neurological immune-mediated disorders. Each CDR3 protein gets one entry after TCRdb re-called the 5' RACE reads with MiXCR. The sample holds about 30,000 distinct CDR3 sequences; approximately 12% are singletons and the top ten take 7.8%. What was sequenced was PBMCs. These receptors were obtained from a man aged 55 to 70 in good health.

This clonotype was recorded at least ten times. This chain uses TRBV20-1 with TRBJ1-2; D unclear. There are 10 residues in the CDR3. CDR1 is DFQATT, CDR2 SNEGSKA, per germline (reference sequence). V lost 5 bases, J lost 8 bases, and 9 bases lay in between. The CDR3 region is CSAAGAGYTF. In nucleotides, the CDR3 is TGCAGTGCTGCAGGTGCGGGCTACACCTTC.

This clonotype was seen ten or more times. The chain recombines TRBV6-2 or TRBV6-3 with TRBJ2-5; 8 nucleotides align to TRBD2. Germline trimming cut 1 base from V and 4 bases from J; bases unmatched to any gene: 5. This CDR3 comprises 15 residues. Germline CDR1 is MNHEY and CDR2 is SVGEGT. This CDR3 is CASSYWREVGETQYF. CDR3 bases: TGTGCCAGCAGTTACTGGCGGGAGGTTGGAGAGACCCAGTACTTC.

This clonotype appeared many times. The rearrangement links TRBV6-2 or TRBV6-3 to TRBJ2-1; no clear D. This CDR3 is 11 amino acids long. Germline-derived CDR1 and CDR2 are MNHEY and SVGEGT. V shed 6 bases and J shed 13 bases, with 13 bases lying between them. CDR3 nucleotide sequence: TGTGCCAGCAGCCCAGGACCATTACAGTTCTTC. Translating it yields CASSPGPLQFF.

This clonotype showed up many times. The chain has TRBV5-6 and TRBJ2-7; D may be TRBD1 (6 bases). V was cut by 3 bases and J by 4 bases, with 14 bases left in between. CDR3 length: 14 residues. Per germline, CDR1 SGHDT and CDR2 YYEEEE. CDR3 nucleotides: TGTGCCAGCAGCTCCCTGACAAGGGGGTACGAGCAGTACTTC. It translates to CASSSLTRGYEQYF.

By share, this clonotype ranks as medium-sized. The rearrangement links TRBV5-1 to TRBJ2-2; D could derive from TRBD1 or TRBD2 (5 bases each). Germline V gives CDR1 SGHRS, CDR2 YFSETQ. Between the trimmed V and J ends, which lost 1 base and 4 bases, there was a span of 11 bases. The CDR3 sequence is 15 residues long. The CDR3 loop is CASSLRGAGTGELFF. As DNA, the CDR3 is TGCGCCAGCAGCTTGAGGGGCGCGGGCACCGGGGAGCTGTTTTTT. Using reference TRBV5-1 and TRBJ2-2 for the parts outside the CDR3, the full variable domain is KAGVTQTPRYLIKTRGQQVTLSCSPISGHRSVSWYQQTPGQGLQFLFEYFSETQRNKGNFPGRFSGRQFSNSRSEMNVSTLELGDSALYLCASSLRGAGTGELFFGEGSRLTVL.

V usage is TRBV5-1 and J usage is TRBJ2-1; D may match TRBD1 or TRBD2 (5 bases each). CDR1 is SGHRS, CDR2 YFSETQ, per germline. V shed 6 bases and J shed 2 bases, with 12 bases lying between them. The length of the CDR3 is 14 residues. The CDR3 reads CASMGTLTYNEQFF. CDR3 nucleotides: TGCGCCAGCATGGGGACGCTTACCTACAATGAGCAGTTCTTC. Full variable domain (remainder filled in from reference TRBV5-1 and TRBJ2-1): KAGVTQTPRYLIKTRGQQVTLSCSPISGHRSVSWYQQTPGQGLQFLFEYFSETQRNKGNFPGRFSGRQFSNSRSEMNVSTLELGDSALYLCASMGTLTYNEQFFGPGTRLTVL.

This clonotype rates as large. The chain combines TRBV5-1 with TRBJ1-1; 7 bases are shared with TRBD1. The CDR3 spans 14 residues. Germline V gives CDR1 SGHRS, CDR2 YFSETQ. V dropped 7 bases and J dropped 5; count of bases not matched to a gene: 11. The CDR3 protein is CASYQVEGATEAFF. In DNA, the CDR3 is TGCGCCAGCTATCAAGTGGAGGGGGCTACTGAAGCTTTCTTT.

This clonotype was seen ten or more times. The chain recombines TRBV7-2 with TRBJ1-2, with D possibly TRBD1 on 5 matching bases. Looked up from germline, CDR1 is SGHTA and CDR2 is FQGNSA. The CDR3 has 14 residues. V shed 4 bases and J shed 7 bases, with 16 bases lying between them. CDR3 nucleotides: TGTGCCAGCAGCTACGGGGACTTGGGCGGTGGCTACACCTTC. Translated, it gives CASSYGDLGGGYTF.

This clonotype was counted at least ten times. The V and J genes are TRBV5-5 and TRBJ2-6; D is unclear. Trimming shortened V by 2 bases and J by 0 bases, and 6 bases separated the two germline ends. Germline CDR1 and CDR2: SGHKS and YYEKEE (reference sequence). This CDR3 spans 15 amino acids. The CDR3 DNA reads TGTGCCAGCAGCTTACTTAACTCTGGGGCCAACGTCCTGACTTTC. Translating gives CASSLLNSGANVLTF. Full variable domain (missing parts from reference TRBV5-5 and TRBJ2-6): DAGVTQSPTHLIKTRGQQVTLRCSPISGHKSVSWYQQVLGQGPQFIFQYYEKEERGRGNFPDRFSARQFPNYSSELNVNALLLGDSALYLCASSLLNSGANVLTFGAGSRLTVL.

The CDR3 sequence: CSADHRPAGRREAFF. DNA of the CDR3: TGCAGCGCTGACCACAGGCCCGCTGGTCGGAGGGAAGCTTTCTTT. The chain uses TRBV29-1 and TRBJ1-1; tentative D call: TRBD1 (5 bases). V lost 7 bases and J lost 8, with 26 bases in between. The CDR3 contains 15 residues. Germline V gene sequence: CDR1 SQVTM, CDR2 ANQGSEA. The complete variable domain, with remaining parts taken from reference TRBV29-1 and TRBJ1-1, reads SAVISQKPSRDICQRGTSLTIQCQVDSQVTMMFWYRQQPGQSLTLIATANQGSEATYESGFVIDKFPISRPNLTFSTLTVSNMSPEDSSIYLCSADHRPAGRREAFFGQGTRLTVV.

This clonotype came up many times. This rearrangement joins TRBV27 to TRBJ2-7; 8 bases are a match to TRBD2. The V and J ends lost 3 bases and 6 bases, in that order; junction bases with no gene match: 4. CDR1 MNHEY and CDR2 SMNVEV come from the germline V gene (reference sequence). This CDR3 is 13 amino acids long. The CDR3 DNA sequence: TGTGCCAGCAGTTTCGGACTAGCTAGCGAGCAGTACTTC. As protein: CASSFGLASEQYF.

This clonotype appeared a few times. A read error may be the cause here, since a much bigger clone is one base away. The rearrangement uses TRBV7-3 and TRBJ2-3, with D unclear. This CDR3 region has 14 residues. Germline lookup yields CDR1 SGHTA and CDR2 FQGTGA. The V gene lost 9 bases and the J gene lost 2 bases, with 15 bases spanning the gap. The CDR3 DNA follows: TGTGCCAGAAGCAAGTCCGTTTACACAGATACGCAGTATTTT. It yields the protein CARSKSVYTDTQYF. The full variable domain, in which reference TRBV7-3 and TRBJ2-3 provide the parts outside the CDR3, is GAGVSQTPSNKVTEKGKYVELRCDPISGHTALYWYRQSLGQGPEFLIYFQGTGAADDSGLPNDRFFAVRPEGSVSTLKIQRTERGDSAVYLCARSKSVYTDTQYFGPGTRLTVL.

The chain couples TRBV7-2 to TRBJ1-5; possibly TRBD1 for D (5 bases). The V and J ends lost 1 base and 0 bases respectively, with 13 bases between them. Germline V lookup: CDR1 SGHTA, CDR2 FQGNSA. This CDR3 has 17 amino acids. Here the CDR3 reads CASSLVCGAFSNQPQHF. For the CDR3, the DNA is TGTGCCAGCAGCTTAGTATGTGGGGCCTTTAGCAATCAGCCCCAGCATTTT.

This clonotype appeared many times. Given a much more abundant clone one base away, this may be a read error. This chain joins TRBV6-2 or TRBV6-3 and TRBJ2-1; maybe TRBD2 (5 bases). Germline V CDR1 and CDR2: MNHEY, SVGEGT. The CDR3 length is 15 residues. V shed 0 bases and J shed 8 bases, with 14 bases lying between them. The CDR3 DNA sequence: TGTGCCAGCAGTTACTCCCGGACTTGGTCCCATGAGCAGTTCTTC. It yields the protein CASSYSRTWSHEQFF.

This clonotype was recorded a few times. The chain recombines TRBV5-5 with TRBJ1-4; maybe TRBD1 (5 bases). Looked up from germline, CDR1 is SGHKS and CDR2 is YYEKEE (reference sequence). Trimming removed 1 base from V and 8 bases from J, with 18 bases in between. There are 16 residues in the CDR3. In DNA, the CDR3 is TGTGCCAGCAGCTTGCGTATGGAGAGGGGACGGGAAAAACTGTTTTTT. Translating it yields CASSLRMERGREKLFF.

Regarding this clonotype: A much larger clone sits a single nucleotide away, making a read error possible. The CDR3 spells CATSDPEGSGDTQYF. CDR3 DNA: TGTGCCACCAGTGACCCCGAAGGGTCGGGAGATACGCAGTATTTT. The V gene is TRBV24-1, the J gene TRBJ2-3; D not resolved. CDR1 and CDR2 (germline): KGHDR, SFDVKD. The CDR3 spans 15 residues. Trimming pared 4 bases from V and 5 bases from J, leaving 15 bases between.

This clonotype was observed at least ten times. The chain has TRBV12-3 or TRBV12-4 and TRBJ1-2; D unresolved. The V end lost 5 bases, the J end lost 8 bases, and 12 bases lay between the germline ends. This CDR3 has 12 residues. The CDR3 DNA follows: TGTGCCAGCAGTCAAGAAAAACGAGGCTACACCTTC. Its protein is CASSQEKRGYTF.

This clonotype appeared many times. V usage is TRBV12-3 or TRBV12-4 and J usage is TRBJ2-5; D gene ambiguous. This CDR3 comprises 15 residues. The V end was cut by 2 bases, the J end by 3 bases, with 13 bases between. The CDR3 is CASSLWSGYKETQYF. CDR3 DNA sequence: TGTGCCAGCAGTTTATGGTCGGGTTACAAAGAGACCCAGTACTTC.

In this sample, this clonotype turned up many times. This rearrangement joins TRBV7-2 to TRBJ2-7; maybe TRBD2 (7 bases). CDR3 size: 15 residues. Trimming cost V 0 bases and J 2 bases, with 11 bases left between them. Per the germline V gene, CDR1 is SGHTA and CDR2 is FQGNSA. The CDR3 reads CASSLAGGRAYEQYF. In DNA, the CDR3 is TGTGCCAGCAGCTTAGCAGGGGGGAGGGCCTACGAGCAGTACTTC. The full variable domain, with the rest looked up from reference TRBV7-2 and TRBJ2-7, is GAGVSQSPSNKVTEKGKDVELRCDPISGHTALYWYRQSLGQGLEFLIYFQGNSAPDKSGLPSDRFSAERTGGSVSTLTIQRTQQEDSAVYLCASSLAGGRAYEQYFGPGTRLTVT.

The sample holds many counts of this clonotype. The gene calls are TRBV11-2 and TRBJ2-3; 9 bases match TRBD2. J lost 3 bases, V lost 5 bases, and 9 bases had no gene match. The CDR3 is 16 amino acids. The germline CDR1 and CDR2 sequences are SGHAT and FQNNGV. The CDR3 coding sequence is TGTGCCAGCAGCAGGCGGTTTAGCGGGAGAACAGATACGCAGTATTTT. Translated, it gives CASSRRFSGRTDTQYF. Complete variable domain (other parts from reference TRBV11-2 and TRBJ2-3): EAGVAQSPRYKIIEKRQSVAFWCNPISGHATLYWYQQILGQGPKLLIQFQNNGVVDDSQLPKDRFSAERLKGVDSTLKIQPAKLEDSAVYLCASSRRFSGRTDTQYFGPGTRLTVL.

The V call is TRBV29-1, the J call TRBJ2-1, with TRBD1 matching over 11 bases. The V segment lost 4 bases and the J segment 8 bases; nucleotides outside the gene matches: 7. This CDR3 comprises 14 residues. Per the germline V gene, CDR1 is SQVTM and CDR2 is ANQGSEA. The CDR3 spells CSVAIGQGAYEQFF. The CDR3 coding sequence is TGCAGCGTTGCAATAGGACAGGGGGCCTATGAGCAGTTCTTC.